This T cell receptor (beta chain) was observed in a study of T cell changes during pregnancy in multiple sclerosis. The germline V gene encodes CDR1 SGHAT and CDR2 FQNNGV. The CDR3 has 13 amino acids. V gave up 4 bases and J gave up 5 bases, with 11 bases separating them. Sequencing used immunoSEQ multiplex PCR; TCRdb keeps in-frame clones, though not all of them. The data show about 44,000 clones, with around 94% seen just once and over 0.4% held by the top ten. Sequencing was performed on CD4+ T cells from peripheral blood mononuclear cells, taken in the first trimester of pregnancy. The TCR comes from a female donor with multiple sclerosis, enrolled in a pregnancy study. The chain carries TRBV11-2 and TRBJ1-2, with D hard to call. The CDR3 loop is CASSSTAEYGYTF. The CDR3 bases are TGTGCCAGCAGCTCTACAGCGGAATATGGCTACACCTTC.